This T cell receptor (beta chain) was found in a study of identical twins. One entry per CDR3 protein, called by TCRdb with MiXCR from the 5' RACE reads. The data contain roughly 720,000 distinct CDR3 sequences, about 20% of them seen just once; the ten biggest clones take up around 13%. Germline V lookup: CDR1 SGHVS, CDR2 FQNEAQ. The CDR3 is 13 residues long. V trimming: 4 bases; J trimming: 7 bases; junction bases outside the gene matches: 2. This sample was shared with a second study, whose subject was T cells expressing NK-cell markers. That study reports: Beta-chain profiling covered CD3+CD56+NKG2C+, CD3+CD56+NKG2C- and CD3+CD56-NKG2C+ sorted subsets.

V and J are TRBV7-8 and TRBJ2-1; 9 bases fit TRBD1. The TCR was taken from a woman aged 18-35 years in good health. Sequencing was carried out using PBMCs. The DNA for the CDR3 is TGTGCCAGCAGCTGGGACAGGGCTAATGAGCAGTTCTTC. Protein product: CASSWDRANEQFF.